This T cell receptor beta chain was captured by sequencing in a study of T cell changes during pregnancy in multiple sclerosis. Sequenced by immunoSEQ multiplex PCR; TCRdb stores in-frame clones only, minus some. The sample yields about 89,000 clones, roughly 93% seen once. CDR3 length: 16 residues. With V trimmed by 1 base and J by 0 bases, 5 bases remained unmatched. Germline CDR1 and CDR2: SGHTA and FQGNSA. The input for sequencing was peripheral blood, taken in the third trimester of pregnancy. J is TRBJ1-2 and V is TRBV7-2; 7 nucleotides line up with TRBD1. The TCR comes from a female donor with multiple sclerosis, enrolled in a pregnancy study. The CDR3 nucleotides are TGTGCCAGCAGCTTAGATCTAGGGACAGCTAACTATGGCTACACCTTC. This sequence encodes CASSLDLGTANYGYTF.